This entry lists 12 T cell receptor beta chains sequenced from one sample in a study of shared clonotypes between healthy human individuals. Assay: immunoSEQ multiplex PCR; the TCRdb copy retains only in-frame clones and omits some. Of some 500,000 clones listed, 95% to 97% were seen once; the top ten hold about 0.064%. Sequenced sample: naive CD4+ T cells sorted from blood. Subset of the sample: CD45RA+ positively selected. Receptor source: a woman under 40 in good health.

This clone turned up a few times. The V call is TRBV19, the J call TRBJ1-2, with D unresolved. The V end was cut by 10 bases, the J end by 0 bases, with 12 bases between. The CDR3 runs to 13 residues. Germline CDR1 reads LNHDA; CDR2 reads SQIVND (reference sequence). The CDR3 DNA follows: TGTGCCACAAGGGATAACCCTAACTATGGCTACACCTTC. Amino acids: CATRDNPNYGYTF.

The chain's CDR3 is CASSYPGDEKLFF. CDR3 coding DNA: TGTGCCAGCAGTTACCCGGGGGATGAAAAACTGTTTTTT. The V and J genes are TRBV6-5 and TRBJ1-4, with a possible D match to TRBD1 (5 bases). Germline-derived CDR1 and CDR2 are MNHEY and SVGAGI. CDR3 size: 13 residues. Between the trimmed V and J ends, which lost 2 bases and 6 bases, there was a span of 7 bases.

The chain combines TRBV27 with TRBJ1-1; a weak D match, TRBD1 (6 bases). The CDR3 spans 17 residues. V was pared by 4 bases and J by 0 bases, with 18 bases between. Germline V gene sequence: CDR1 MNHEY, CDR2 SMNVEV (reference sequence). CDR3 sequence reads: CASSYPLRGDMNTEAFF. The CDR3 DNA sequence: TGTGCCAGCAGTTACCCCCTTAGGGGGGACATGAACACTGAAGCTTTCTTT.

On this clone itself: This specimen includes other DNA sequences encoding the same CDR3. V usage is TRBV5-1 and J usage is TRBJ1-1; tentatively, D is TRBD1 (5 bases). Trimming took off 3 bases at V and 3 bases at J, with 9 bases between the two ends. This CDR3 has 13 amino acids. Germline-derived CDR1 and CDR2 are SGHRS and YFSETQ. CDR3 amino acids: CASSSQGDTEAFF. CDR3 sequence (DNA): TGCGCCAGCAGCTCTCAGGGAGACACTGAAGCTTTCTTT.

This clone was found once. The same CDR3 can be traced to other DNA sequences in this sample. The chain joins TRBV28 to TRBJ2-7; 7 bases are a match to TRBD1. Germline V gene lookup returns CDR1 MDHEN and CDR2 SYDVKM. This CDR3 has 13 residues. Trimming took 2 bases from V and 5 from J; bases not matched to a gene: 3. The CDR3: CASSLDRVHEQYF. The CDR3 nucleotides are TGTGCCAGCAGTTTAGACAGGGTACACGAGCAGTACTTC.

V is TRBV9 and J is TRBJ1-2; possible D gene TRBD1, 5 bases. The germline gives CDR1 SGDLS, CDR2 YYNGEE. Deletions cut 4 bases from V and 4 bases from J, with 14 bases between. This CDR3 has 14 amino acids. The CDR3 region is CASSHFSGTYGYTF. The DNA of the CDR3 is TGTGCCAGCAGCCACTTCTCCGGGACCTATGGCTACACCTTC.

V is TRBV7-2 and J is TRBJ2-5, with D maybe TRBD2 (5 bases). The length of the CDR3 is 16 residues. CDR1 and CDR2 from the germline V gene are SGHTA and FQGNSA. V lost 3 bases and J lost 2, with 16 bases in between. CDR3 region: CASSLRGGGFQETQYF. DNA for the CDR3: TGTGCCAGCAGCTTGAGAGGAGGTGGGTTTCAAGAGACCCAGTACTTC.

CDR3: CASSERMGQGNTEAFF. In DNA form, the CDR3 reads TGTGCCAGCAGTGAAAGAATGGGACAGGGGAACACTGAAGCTTTCTTT. The chain is built from TRBV6-1 and TRBJ1-1, with TRBD1 matching over 9 bases. Per germline, CDR1 MNHNS and CDR2 SASEGT. The ends lost 2 bases at V and 1 base at J; junction bases unmatched: 5. The CDR3 has 16 amino acids.

J is TRBJ1-6 and V is TRBV4-1; possible D gene TRBD1, 5 bases. Trimming left V 1 base short and J 0 bases short, with 10 bases between. This CDR3 is built from 17 residues. The V gene's germline CDR1 is MGHRA and CDR2 YSYEKL. This CDR3 is CASSQALDSSYNSPLHF. In DNA, the CDR3 is TGCGCCAGCAGCCAAGCCCTTGACAGCTCCTATAATTCACCCCTCCACTTT.

The V call is TRBV4-2, the J call TRBJ2-1, with 9 positions matching TRBD2. Trimming took 0 bases from V and 7 from J; bases not matched to a gene: 13. The CDR3 contains 18 residues. Germline CDR1 reads LGHNA; CDR2 reads YNFKEQ. The DNA of the CDR3 is TGTGCCAGCAGCCAAGACCTAGCGGGGCCCGTGGCCGTTAATGAGCAGTTCTTC. Residues: CASSQDLAGPVAVNEQFF.

The chain links TRBV19 to TRBJ2-7; D remains ambiguous. CDR3 length: 13 residues. Deletions cut 8 bases from V and 6 bases from J, with 17 bases between. Germline loops: CDR1 LNHDA, CDR2 SQIVND (reference sequence). The CDR3 loop reads CASCGTFGSEQYF. DNA of the CDR3: TGTGCCAGTTGTGGTACATTTGGAAGCGAGCAGTACTTC.

The chain recombines TRBV7-9 with TRBJ2-7, with D possibly being TRBD1 (7 bases). V gave up 5 bases and J gave up 4 bases, with 18 bases separating them. The CDR3 runs to 15 residues. Looked up from germline, CDR1 is SEHNR and CDR2 is FQNEAQ (reference sequence). The CDR3: CASSPQGGRRYEQYF. CDR3 nucleotides: TGTGCCAGCAGCCCCCAGGGGGGAAGACGATACGAGCAGTACTTC.